The rows below give T cell receptor beta chains drawn from one sample of a study of identical twins. MiXCR, applied by TCRdb to the 5' RACE reads, yields one record per CDR3 protein. The sample holds roughly 260,000 distinct CDR3 sequences, about an eighth seen once. Sequenced material: memory (CD45RO+) T cells sorted from blood. These receptors came from a woman in her late teens or twenties in good health. Both conserved end residues are part of each CDR3. D genes are given only for firm matches. Clone size appears in some rows only: once, few, many, or a class for an expanded clone.

TRBJ2-2,TRBV6-5,-,-,CASSYLGPLGELFF,TGTGCCAGCAGTTATTTGGGCCCCCTCGGGGAGCTGTTTTTT
TRBJ1-5,TRBV3-1,-,few,CASSLDTDQPQHF,TGTGCCAGCAGTCTTGACACCGATCAGCCCCAGCATTTT
TRBJ2-7,TRBV5-1,-,many,CASSLERADEQYF,TGCGCCAGCAGCCTCGAGAGGGCTGACGAGCAGTACTTC
TRBJ2-7,TRBV5-6,-,few,CASSVPSRWEQYF,TGTGCCAGCAGCGTCCCCTCTAGGTGGGAGCAGTACTTC
TRBJ1-4,TRBV6-6,TRBD1,few,CASAGQGREKLFF,TGTGCCAGCGCCGGACAGGGACGAGAAAAACTGTTTTTT
TRBJ2-3,TRBV6-1,-,-,CASSRSVGTDTQYF,TGTGCCAGCAGCAGGAGCGTCGGCACAGATACGCAGTATTTT
TRBJ2-5,TRBV10-3,-,-,CAIRATPGETQYF,TGTGCCATCCGAGCGACACCCGGGGAGACCCAGTACTTC
TRBJ2-3,TRBV5-6,-,-,CASQSAGSADTQYF,TGTGCCAGCCAATCGGCAGGTAGCGCAGATACGCAGTATTTT
TRBJ2-2,TRBV15,-,many,CATSRDSNTGELFF,TGTGCCACCAGCAGAGACTCGAACACCGGGGAGCTGTTTTTT
TRBJ1-1,TRBV5-1,-,few,CASSQVREDTEAFF,TGCGCCAGCAGCCAGGTAAGGGAGGACACTGAAGCTTTCTTT
TRBJ2-7,TRBV5-1,-,many,CASSRSAGEAYEQYF,TGCGCCAGCAGCCGGTCAGCCGGGGAGGCCTACGAGCAGTACTTC
TRBJ2-7,TRBV11-2,-,-,CASSLVQRGYEQYF,TGTGCCAGCAGCTTAGTTCAACGGGGCTACGAGCAGTACTTC
TRBJ2-3,TRBV7-9,-,-,CASSAWDSTDTQYF,TGTGCCAGCAGCGCGTGGGACAGCACAGATACGCAGTATTTT
TRBJ2-7,TRBV5-1,-,-,CASREQGQTYEQYF,TGCGCCAGCAGAGAACAGGGCCAGACCTACGAGCAGTACTTC
TRBJ2-3,TRBV20-1,TRBD2,few,CSARLTSGGTTDTQYF,TGCAGTGCTAGGCTGACTAGCGGGGGGACCACAGATACGCAGTATTTT
TRBJ1-1,TRBV3-1,-,-,CASSRTGGNLPVEAFF,TGTGCCAGCAGCCGGACTGGGGGGAATCTTCCCGTTGAAGCTTTCTTT